This T cell receptor (beta chain) was observed in a study of T cell responses to AZD1222 COVID-19 vaccine. Sequencing was performed with immunoSEQ multiplex PCR; in TCRdb, only in-frame clones are kept and a portion is missing. Among 100,000 or so clones listed, just under 90% were seen once. The CDR3 loop spans 13 amino acids. CDR1 is ENHRY, CDR2 SYGVKD, per germline. Losses at the gene ends were 8 bases for V and 8 bases for J; bases not matched to a gene: 5. Findings of the study overall: Most donors were white British, females outnumbered males, and clonal diversity was possibly underestimated. Nearly half of spike-specific TCRs reportedly target unmutated variant regions. Vaccine-associated CD4 TCRs ranged over spike, dominating at 160-218 and 743-854.

To note about this clone: Its antigen is unknown.

This TCR derives from an adult in good health. The V and J genes are TRBV10-3 and TRBJ1-5; 11 positions match TRBD1. The sequencing here drew on peripheral blood, taken on day 0 of AZD1222 vaccination. CDR3: CAIAGQGGKPQHF. The CDR3 coding sequence is TGTGCCATCGCGGGACAGGGGGGCAAGCCCCAGCATTTT.